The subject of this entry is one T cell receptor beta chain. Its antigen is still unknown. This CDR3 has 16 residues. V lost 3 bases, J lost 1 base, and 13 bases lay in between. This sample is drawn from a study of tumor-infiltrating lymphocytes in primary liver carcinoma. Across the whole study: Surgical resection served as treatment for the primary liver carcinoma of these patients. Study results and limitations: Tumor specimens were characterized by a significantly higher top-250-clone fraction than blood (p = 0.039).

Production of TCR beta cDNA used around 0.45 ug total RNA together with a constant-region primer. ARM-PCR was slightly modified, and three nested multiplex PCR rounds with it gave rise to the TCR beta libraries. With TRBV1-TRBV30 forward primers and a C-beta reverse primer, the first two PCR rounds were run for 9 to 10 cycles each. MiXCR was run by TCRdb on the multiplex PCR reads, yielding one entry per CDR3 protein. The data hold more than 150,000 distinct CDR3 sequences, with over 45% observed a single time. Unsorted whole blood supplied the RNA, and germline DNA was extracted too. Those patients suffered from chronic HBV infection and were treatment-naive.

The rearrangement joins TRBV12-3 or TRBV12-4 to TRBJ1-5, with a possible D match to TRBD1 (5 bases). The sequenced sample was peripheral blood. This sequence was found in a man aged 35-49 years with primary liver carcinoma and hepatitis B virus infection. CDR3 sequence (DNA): TGTGCCAGCAGTTTTTTAGGACATTTCAGCAATCAGCCCCAGCATTTT. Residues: CASSFLGHFSNQPQHF.